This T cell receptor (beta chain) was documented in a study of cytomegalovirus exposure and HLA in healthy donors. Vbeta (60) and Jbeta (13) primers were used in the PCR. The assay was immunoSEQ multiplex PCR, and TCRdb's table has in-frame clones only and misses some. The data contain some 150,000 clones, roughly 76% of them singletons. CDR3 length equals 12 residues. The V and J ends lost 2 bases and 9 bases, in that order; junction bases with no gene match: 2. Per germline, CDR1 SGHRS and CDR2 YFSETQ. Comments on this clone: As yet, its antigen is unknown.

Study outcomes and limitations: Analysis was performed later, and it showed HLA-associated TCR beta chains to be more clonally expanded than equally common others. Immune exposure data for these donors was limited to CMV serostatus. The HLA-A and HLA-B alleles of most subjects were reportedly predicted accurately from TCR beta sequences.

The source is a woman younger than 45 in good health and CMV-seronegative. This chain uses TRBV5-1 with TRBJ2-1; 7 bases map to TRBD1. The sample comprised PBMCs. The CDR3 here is CASSLQGPEQFF. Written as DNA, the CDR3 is TGCGCCAGCAGCTTACAGGGGCCTGAGCAGTTCTTC.